This is a list of T cell receptor beta chains from one sample in a study of blood T cell repertoires in COVID-19. The repertoire was sequenced with immunoSEQ multiplex PCR; TCRdb's copy has only in-frame clones and lacks some. The data hold about 130,000 clones, with about 83% observed a single time. Specimen: peripheral blood. These receptors all stem from a man in his fifties or sixties with acute or convalescent COVID-19. CDR3s include the opening cysteine and the closing phenylalanine or tryptophan.

v_call cdr3_length cdr3_aa
TRBV28 19 CASSPTLGTPGSRRSEQFF
TRBV29-1 13 CSVGHDSNYGYTF
TRBV7-9 16 CASSPSVDRGNQPQHF
TRBV2 12 CASSERGNEQFF
TRBV11-2 14 CASSLGSGPYEQYF
TRBV6-2/TRBV6-3 11 CASSRRDTQYF
TRBV28 14 CASSLVGGENTIYF
TRBV5-1 15 CASSPIGGAGTEAFF
TRBV4-1 17 CASSQPPTSGSYNEQFF
TRBV5-4 14 CASSLDRVASEAFF
TRBV14 16 CASSQRRAGRSYEQYF
TRBV30 17 CAWSLLRQFRGNSPLHF
TRBV11-3 17 CASSLTGGNLNTGELFF
TRBV24-1 16 CATSDPSGSLSDTQYF
TRBV21-1 14 CASRITQGTEKLFF
TRBV24-1 15 CATSDLSGNTGELFF
TRBV6-4 14 CASSGTGEADTQYF
TRBV7-8 18 CASSLAWTGAVKNTEAFF
TRBV18 14 CASSPTTGADTQYF
TRBV2 15 CASSEFRVPTDTQYF
TRBV5-4 15 CASSLWRLAGDTQYF
TRBV7-3 13 CASSSTGGDGYTF
TRBV7-2 16 CASSLGILAAYNEQFF
TRBV7-3 14 CASSLGGTSVEQFF
TRBV13 13 CASSIFWTSEAFF
TRBV11-2 17 CASSPRSYRTTVGELFF
TRBV28 14 CASRLDRVGTEAFF
TRBV5-4 14 CASSLQGFSYEQYF
TRBV30 13 CAWSVDSYNEQFF
TRBV6-2/TRBV6-3 14 CASSYKGGRYEQFF
TRBV7-2 15 CASLRASGSTETQYF
TRBV18 17 CASSQQGARLDNQPQHF
TRBV7-6 14 CASSSGQGTDTQYF
TRBV25-1 12 CASSDAVEKLFF
TRBV29-1 14 CSVVGTGSYNEQFF
TRBV6-5 13 CASSYSAAGGQFF
TRBV5-1 15 CASSPSGSRDEKLFF
TRBV27 17 CASSRGFRAGGINEQFF
TRBV5-5 15 CASSPRMTATTEAFF
TRBV3-1/TRBV3-2 15 CASSVRALSYNEQFF
TRBV14 15 CASSQGTGGIYEQYF
TRBV3-1/TRBV3-2 15 CASSQEVSGRRELFF
TRBV30 15 CAWSPSGSLTDTQYF
TRBV3-1/TRBV3-2 14 CASSRGTGDYGYTF
TRBV19 17 CASSTFLQGQGTTEAFF
TRBV29-1 11 CSVDVGGRAFF
TRBV5-1 14 CASSLDGGPTERFF
TRBV29-1 14 CSVRLGQGFYEQYF
TRBV3-1/TRBV3-2 15 CASSQEWRNTGELFF